A single sample gave rise to the 20 T cell receptor beta chains below, sequenced in a study of shared clonotypes between healthy human individuals. Clones were read by immunoSEQ multiplex PCR, and TCRdb kept only the in-frame ones, dropping some. The sample lists approximately 1.9 million clones, roughly 93% occurring once. The naive CD8 fraction comprised CD45RO-negative cells positively selected for CCR7 and excluded terminally differentiated effector memory CD45RA+ cells. Sequencing was performed on naive CD8+ T cells from PBMCs. The receptors come from a man younger than 35 in good health. Some clones in this sample may be carry-over from other donors' samples.

This clone was counted only a few times. V gene TRBV19 combines with J gene TRBJ1-1; 9 nucleotides align to TRBD1. V shed 4 bases and J 6 bases; nucleotides not matched to a gene: 9. The V gene's germline CDR1 is LNHDA and CDR2 SQIVND (reference sequence). This CDR3 has 15 amino acids. This CDR3 reads CASSTRGTGSPEAFF. As DNA, the CDR3 is TGTGCCAGTAGTACTCGAGGGACAGGGTCGCCTGAAGCTTTCTTT. Supplemented by reference TRBV19 and TRBJ1-1, the full variable domain reads DGGITQSPKYLFRKEGQNVTLSCEQNLNHDAMYWYRQDPGQGLRLIYYSQIVNDFQKGDIAEGYSVSREKKESFPLTVTSAQKNPTAFYLCASSTRGTGSPEAFFGQGTRLTVV.

The V gene is TRBV25-1, the J gene TRBJ2-6; D call uncertain. Germline V gene lookup returns CDR1 MGHDK and CDR2 SYGVNS. V was shortened by 2 bases and J by 0 bases, with 5 bases between the two germline ends. The CDR3 runs to 15 residues. CDR3 amino acids: CASSEHGSGANVLTF. CDR3 nucleotides: TGTGCCAGCAGTGAACACGGCTCTGGGGCCAACGTCCTGACTTTC.

The genes are TRBV5-6 and TRBJ1-2; 10 nucleotides match TRBD1. Trimming took 4 bases from V and 8 from J; bases not matched to a gene: 8. The CDR3 consists of 14 residues. Germline V gene sequence: CDR1 SGHDT, CDR2 YYEEEE. CDR3 in amino acids: CASSLGTGADGYTF. The CDR3 nucleotides read TGTGCCAGCAGCCTCGGGACAGGGGCCGACGGCTACACCTTC.

This clone was observed a single time. The chain recombines TRBV5-5 with TRBJ2-5; D unclear. Deletions cut 4 bases from V and 5 bases from J, with 15 bases between. This CDR3 is built from 14 residues. From germline, CDR1 is SGHKS and CDR2 YYEKEE (reference sequence). The CDR3 DNA sequence: TGTGCCAGCAGCGTTTGGGATCTAGGGGAGACCCAGTACTTC. This encodes CASSVWDLGETQYF.

This chain's CDR3 is CASSLGLYDETQYF. In DNA, the CDR3 is TGTGCCAGCAGCTTAGGTCTCTACGACGAGACCCAGTACTTC. V gene TRBV7-9 combines with J gene TRBJ2-5; no firm D call. CDR1 is SEHNR and CDR2 is FQNEAQ in the germline V gene (reference sequence). The CDR3 spans 14 residues. The germline V and J ends were trimmed by 1 base and 5 bases, with 11 bases remaining between them.

The chain is built from TRBV4-1 and TRBJ1-3; 7 nucleotides match TRBD1. The V gene end was trimmed by 4 bases and the J gene end by 0 bases; junction bases not matched to a gene: 6. Germline CDR1 and CDR2: MGHRA and YSYEKL. CDR3 length equals 16 residues. CDR3 coding DNA: TGCGCCAGCAGCCCAAGGGGGACAGACTCTGGAAACACCATATATTTT. It specifies CASSPRGTDSGNTIYF.

The chain couples TRBV5-4 to TRBJ2-7; TRBD2 matches at 10 bases. Unmatched junction bases numbered 3, after V lost 1 base and J lost 2 bases. The CDR3 totals 15 residues. Germline V gene lookup returns CDR1 SGHNT and CDR2 YYREEE (reference sequence). The CDR3 coding sequence is TGTGCCAGCAGCTTGTACCTAGCGGGGGCCTACGAGCAGTACTTC. Its protein product is CASSLYLAGAYEQYF.

This clone was recorded once. This chain links TRBV27 with TRBJ2-5, with 8 positions matching TRBD2. The CDR3 sequence is 16 residues long. The V and J ends lost 4 bases and 2 bases, in that order; junction bases with no gene match: 9. Germline CDR1 MNHEY, CDR2 SMNVEV (reference sequence). CDR3 loop: CASSSLPTSEQETQYF. DNA of the CDR3: TGTGCCAGCAGTTCTCTCCCGACTAGCGAGCAAGAGACCCAGTACTTC.

This chain links TRBV11-2 with TRBJ1-1; the match to TRBD1 covers 7 bases. Germline values: CDR1 SGHAT, CDR2 FQNNGV. This CDR3 contains 13 residues. After removal of 4 bases from V and 7 bases from J, the junction contained 6 bases not matched to a gene. CDR3 in DNA: TGTGCCAGCAGCTCCATAACAGGGGTTGAAGCTTTCTTT. As protein: CASSSITGVEAFF.

The chain recombines TRBV7-9 with TRBJ2-1; 11 bases line up with TRBD2. The CDR3 consists of 16 residues. Germline CDR1 is SEHNR and CDR2 is FQNEAQ (reference sequence). Unmatched junction bases numbered 8, after V lost 4 bases and J lost 6 bases. This chain's CDR3 is CASSSRLAGGPNEQFF. Here the CDR3 DNA reads TGTGCCAGCAGCTCCCGTCTAGCGGGAGGACCCAATGAGCAGTTCTTC.

V is TRBV27 and J is TRBJ2-3, with D uncertain. V was pared by 6 bases and J by 4 bases, with 17 bases between. Germline lookup yields CDR1 MNHEY and CDR2 SMNVEV (reference sequence). The CDR3 consists of 15 residues. CDR3 coding DNA: TGTGCCAGCAGCTCGGACGATGGCGAGGCAGATACGCAGTATTTT. Translated, it gives CASSSDDGEADTQYF.

The chain carries TRBV29-1 and TRBJ2-5, with TRBD2 matching 9 bases. CDR3 length: 16 amino acids. Looked up from germline, CDR1 is SQVTM and CDR2 is ANQGSEA. The trim removed 4 bases at V and 0 bases at J, leaving 9 bases unmatched. CDR3 residues: CSVVRGLARYQETQYF. CDR3 in DNA: TGCAGCGTTGTACGGGGACTAGCAAGGTACCAAGAGACCCAGTACTTC. Using reference TRBV29-1 and TRBJ2-5 for the parts outside the CDR3, the full variable domain is SAVISQKPSRDICQRGTSLTIQCQVDSQVTMMFWYRQQPGQSLTLIATANQGSEATYESGFVIDKFPISRPNLTFSTLTVSNMSPEDSSIYLCSVVRGLARYQETQYFGPGTRLLVL.

This sequence joins TRBV4-3 and TRBJ1-6; D is undetermined. V gave up 1 base and J gave up 13 bases, with 17 bases separating them. Germline V gene lookup returns CDR1 LGHNA and CDR2 YSLEER. The CDR3 loop spans 15 amino acids. CDR3 nucleotide sequence: TGCGCCAGCAGCCAAGGCGGCCAACTGAGTTCTCCCCTCCACTTT. This sequence encodes CASSQGGQLSSPLHF.

In DNA form, the CDR3 reads TGCGCCAGCAGTTATGGGGCAGAGAAAGCAGATACGCAGTATTTT. Amino acid sequence: CASSYGAEKADTQYF. The genes are TRBV10-1 and TRBJ2-3; D might be TRBD1 (5 bases). V was shortened by 5 bases and J by 4 bases, with 16 bases between the two germline ends. CDR1 WNHNN and CDR2 SYGVQD come from the germline V gene (reference sequence). The length of the CDR3 is 15 residues.

With regard to this clone: Other DNA sequences in the same sample also yield this CDR3. The rearrangement joins TRBV7-2 to TRBJ2-5; D unresolved. The V gene lost 5 bases and the J gene lost 5 bases, with 12 bases spanning the gap. The CDR3 totals 13 residues. Germline V gene data show CDR1 as SGHTA and CDR2 as FQGNSA. The CDR3 here is CASSPSLGETQYF. DNA for the CDR3: TGTGCCAGCAGCCCGAGCCTGGGTGAGACCCAGTACTTC.

J is TRBJ2-1 and V is TRBV25-1; either TRBD1 or TRBD2 may fit D (6 bases each). V lost 4 bases, J lost 2 bases, and 18 bases lay in between. Germline CDR1 MGHDK, CDR2 SYGVNS. CDR3 size: 17 residues. CDR3 sequence (DNA): TGTGCCAGCAGTGCGGATTACAGGGACTCGACCTACAATGAGCAGTTCTTC. Residues: CASSADYRDSTYNEQFF.

This clone is a singleton in its sample. This chain connects TRBV4-3 to TRBJ2-5; 9 nucleotides align to TRBD2. The DNA end is more similar to TRBJ2-7, so the J call may be wrong. This CDR3 comprises 17 residues. CDR1 and CDR2 from the germline V gene are LGHNA and YSLEER. The CDR3 DNA sequence: TGCGCCAGCAGCCAAGAAGCAATTAATAGCGGGGGATACGAGCAGTACTTC. Its protein product is CASSQEAINSGGYEQYF.

The rearrangement joins TRBV6-5 to TRBJ2-3; no firm D call. Germline CDR1 is MNHEY and CDR2 is SVGAGI. This CDR3 is built from 13 residues. Deletions cut 4 bases from V and 4 bases from J, with 9 bases between. This CDR3 reads CASSFSGPDTQYF. The CDR3 nucleotides are TGTGCCAGCAGTTTTTCCGGCCCAGATACGCAGTATTTT.

The chain recombines TRBV4-3 with TRBJ2-7; TRBD2 is a possible D gene (6 bases). With 0 bases removed from V and 7 bases from J, the gap between germline ends came to 19 bases. Germline CDR1 reads LGHNA; CDR2 reads YSLEER. The CDR3 is 16 residues long. The chain's CDR3 is CASSQDFAGTTREQYF. The CDR3 DNA reads TGCGCCAGCAGCCAAGATTTCGCGGGGACGACTAGGGAGCAGTACTTC.

V and J are TRBV6-5 and TRBJ1-2; weak D call: TRBD1 (5 bases). The CDR3 covers 15 residues. CDR1 and CDR2 from the germline V gene are MNHEY and SVGAGI. Trimming cost V 0 bases and J 2 bases, with 10 bases left between them. This chain's CDR3 is CASSYSVRANYGYTF. CDR3 DNA sequence: TGTGCCAGCAGTTACTCCGTCAGGGCAAACTATGGCTACACCTTC.